The rows below give T cell receptor beta chains drawn from one sample of a study of vaccination effects on CD4 cells after COVID-19. These receptors lack a known antigen. The protocol was immunoSEQ multiplex PCR, while the TCRdb copy is restricted to in-frame clones and leaves out a portion. The profile shows about 63,000 clones, approximately 71% of them singletons. The sample here was CD4+ T cells from PBMCs cultured with HCoV-OC43 spike peptides, taken before COVID-19 vaccination. These receptors came from a human donor who received a COVID-19 vaccine. The conserved cysteine and the conserved F or W are not part of the CDR3 here. Only some rows state a clone size, as once, few, many or a class for expanded clones.

clone_size: few
v_call: TRBV6-6
cdr3_length: 12
cdr3_aa: ASRDGRINGLAF

clone_size: .
v_call: TRBV9
cdr3_length: 13
cdr3_aa: ASSGLAGGWDTQY

clone_size: .
v_call: TRBV12-3/TRBV12-4
cdr3_length: 11
cdr3_aa: ASTLRTQTEAF

clone_size: .
v_call: TRBV30
cdr3_length: 14
cdr3_aa: AWSRDRGPANYGYT

clone_size: .
v_call: TRBV7-4
cdr3_length: 14
cdr3_aa: ASSLALLGGNYGYT

clone_size: .
v_call: TRBV6-5
cdr3_length: 11
cdr3_aa: ASRPTGTGELF

clone_size: .
v_call: TRBV24-1
cdr3_length: 14
cdr3_aa: ATSDASLQGVYGYT

clone_size: .
v_call: TRBV7-8
cdr3_length: 15
cdr3_aa: ASSLVRGTLSYNEQF

clone_size: few
v_call: TRBV27
cdr3_length: 13
cdr3_aa: ASSTTGQGHQPQH

clone_size: .
v_call: TRBV4-3
cdr3_length: 15
cdr3_aa: ASSQDFGGSAKNIQY

clone_size: once
v_call: TRBV5-1
cdr3_length: 13
cdr3_aa: ASSWGGKNTGELF

clone_size: .
v_call: TRBV4-2
cdr3_length: 15
cdr3_aa: ASSQTGSGSYHQPQH

clone_size: .
v_call: TRBV18
cdr3_length: 13
cdr3_aa: ASSPAGQGRQPQH

clone_size: .
v_call: TRBV30
cdr3_length: 14
cdr3_aa: AWGKWGSRSSTEAF

clone_size: .
v_call: TRBV9
cdr3_length: 14
cdr3_aa: ASSAHVTGGYEGYT

clone_size: .
v_call: TRBV12-5
cdr3_length: 12
cdr3_aa: ASGQKQGYAEAF

clone_size: .
v_call: TRBV28
cdr3_length: 12
cdr3_aa: ASSLGGSNQPQH

clone_size: few
v_call: TRBV18
cdr3_length: 11
cdr3_aa: ASAPGVNTEAF

clone_size: once
v_call: TRBV18
cdr3_length: 14
cdr3_aa: ASSPPARYSTDTQY

clone_size: once
v_call: TRBV29-1
cdr3_length: 12
cdr3_aa: SVLPRWGRPKAF

clone_size: .
v_call: TRBV24-1
cdr3_length: 12
cdr3_aa: ATSGRDKNYGYT

clone_size: .
v_call: TRBV2
cdr3_length: 13
cdr3_aa: ASSDEAASNEKLF

clone_size: few
v_call: TRBV5-1
cdr3_length: 12
cdr3_aa: ASSEDRVGSPLH

clone_size: .
v_call: TRBV7-2
cdr3_length: 14
cdr3_aa: ASSTDRGRYQETQY

clone_size: .
v_call: TRBV5-6
cdr3_length: 11
cdr3_aa: ASSLVIPDGYT

clone_size: .
v_call: TRBV2
cdr3_length: 11
cdr3_aa: ASIPALPETQY

clone_size: .
v_call: TRBV7-2
cdr3_length: 11
cdr3_aa: ASSPRHSDTQY

clone_size: .
v_call: TRBV6-6
cdr3_length: 10
cdr3_aa: ASRTPGGPQH

clone_size: .
v_call: TRBV24-1
cdr3_length: 15
cdr3_aa: ATSDLFPDRESDTQY

clone_size: .
v_call: TRBV5-1
cdr3_length: 11
cdr3_aa: ASSLQQGNIQY

clone_size: .
v_call: TRBV10-3
cdr3_length: 15
cdr3_aa: AIRGASGGRKGYEQF

clone_size: .
v_call: TRBV4-1
cdr3_length: 12
cdr3_aa: ASSEPGGGSGYT

clone_size: .
v_call: TRBV10-2
cdr3_length: 15
cdr3_aa: ASSESAAGGRDTEAF

clone_size: .
v_call: TRBV19
cdr3_length: 12
cdr3_aa: ASINPGDNYGYT

clone_size: .
v_call: TRBV6-5
cdr3_length: 12
cdr3_aa: ASRTDPLYNEQF

clone_size: once
v_call: TRBV3-1/TRBV3-2
cdr3_length: 14
cdr3_aa: ASSQDLRQGGGKLF

clone_size: .
v_call: TRBV6-5
cdr3_length: 13
cdr3_aa: ASRDRGYGTDTQY

clone_size: .
v_call: TRBV5-1
cdr3_length: 13
cdr3_aa: ASTKRQGISETQY

clone_size: few
v_call: TRBV10-3
cdr3_length: 11
cdr3_aa: AIQATEGTEAF

clone_size: .
v_call: TRBV6-2/TRBV6-3
cdr3_length: 17
cdr3_aa: ASSYSTGGASYTTNTQY

clone_size: .
v_call: TRBV21-1
cdr3_length: 17
cdr3_aa: ASSKALLFDRGMNTEAF

clone_size: .
v_call: TRBV28
cdr3_length: 12
cdr3_aa: ASSIDRDSYGYT

clone_size: .
v_call: TRBV7-2
cdr3_length: 13
cdr3_aa: ASSSQQGGWDGYT

clone_size: few
v_call: TRBV27
cdr3_length: 13
cdr3_aa: ASSLFSPLNTEAF

clone_size: .
v_call: TRBV19
cdr3_length: 12
cdr3_aa: ASSITANTGELF

clone_size: .
v_call: TRBV27
cdr3_length: 14
cdr3_aa: ASSSLDRGRNQPQH